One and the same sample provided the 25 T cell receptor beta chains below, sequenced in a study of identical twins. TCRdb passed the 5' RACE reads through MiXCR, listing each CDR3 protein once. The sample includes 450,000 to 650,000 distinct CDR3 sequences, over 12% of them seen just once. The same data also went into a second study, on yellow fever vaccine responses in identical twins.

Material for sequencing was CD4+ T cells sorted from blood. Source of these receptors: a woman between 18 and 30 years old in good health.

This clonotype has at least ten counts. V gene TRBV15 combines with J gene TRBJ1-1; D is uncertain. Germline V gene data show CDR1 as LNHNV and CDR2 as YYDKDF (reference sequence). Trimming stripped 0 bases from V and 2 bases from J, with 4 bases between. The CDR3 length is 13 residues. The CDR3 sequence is CATSRDLNTEAFF. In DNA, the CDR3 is TGTGCCACCAGCAGAGACCTCAACACTGAAGCTTTCTTT.

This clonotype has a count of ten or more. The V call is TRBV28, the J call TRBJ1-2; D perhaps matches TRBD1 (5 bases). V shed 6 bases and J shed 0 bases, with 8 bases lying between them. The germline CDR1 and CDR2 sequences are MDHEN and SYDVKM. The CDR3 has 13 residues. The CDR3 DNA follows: TGTGCCAGCAGAGACAGTGCTAACTATGGCTACACCTTC. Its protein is CASRDSANYGYTF.

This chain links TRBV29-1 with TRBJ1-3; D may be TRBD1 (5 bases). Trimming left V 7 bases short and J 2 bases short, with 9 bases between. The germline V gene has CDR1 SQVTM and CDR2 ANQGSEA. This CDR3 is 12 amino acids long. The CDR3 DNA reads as TGCAGCGCTAGACAGACTGGAAACACCATATATTTT. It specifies CSARQTGNTIYF.

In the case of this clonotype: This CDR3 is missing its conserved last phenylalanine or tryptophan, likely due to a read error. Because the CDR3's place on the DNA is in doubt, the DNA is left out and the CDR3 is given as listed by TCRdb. CDR3 in amino acids: CASSPGTSGYIEYL. This chain uses TRBV27 with TRBJ2-7; the DNA was not compared with TRBD2, the D call given in the table. The CDR3 contains 14 residues when both ends are counted. Germline CDR1 and CDR2: MNHEY and SMNVEV (reference sequence).

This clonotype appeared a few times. The CDR3 DNA follows: TGTGCCAGCAGCACGGGACGTACGAACACTGAAGCTTTCTTT. This gives the protein CASSTGRTNTEAFF. The V gene is TRBV3-1, the J gene TRBJ1-1; perhaps TRBD1 as D (5 bases). V lost 5 bases and J lost 1, with 11 bases in between. This CDR3 is built from 14 residues. Germline V gene lookup returns CDR1 LGHDT and CDR2 YNNKEL (reference sequence).

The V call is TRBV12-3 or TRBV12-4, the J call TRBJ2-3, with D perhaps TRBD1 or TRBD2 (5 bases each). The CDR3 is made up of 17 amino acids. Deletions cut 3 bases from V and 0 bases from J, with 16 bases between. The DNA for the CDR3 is TGTGCCAGCAGTTTTGGGACGGGTTACTGGAGCACAGATACGCAGTATTTT. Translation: CASSFGTGYWSTDTQYF.

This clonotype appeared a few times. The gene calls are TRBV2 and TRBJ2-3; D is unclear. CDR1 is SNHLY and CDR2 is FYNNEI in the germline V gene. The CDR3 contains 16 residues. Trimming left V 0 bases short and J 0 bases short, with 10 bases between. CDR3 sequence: CASSEALGISTDTQYF. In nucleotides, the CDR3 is TGTGCCAGCAGTGAAGCGCTGGGAATTAGCACAGATACGCAGTATTTT.

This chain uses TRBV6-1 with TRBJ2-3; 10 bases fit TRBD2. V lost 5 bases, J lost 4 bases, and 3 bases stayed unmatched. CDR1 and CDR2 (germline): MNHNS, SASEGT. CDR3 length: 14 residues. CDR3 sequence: CASSLSGRSDTQYF. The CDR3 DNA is TGTGCCAGCAGTCTTAGCGGGAGGTCAGATACGCAGTATTTT.

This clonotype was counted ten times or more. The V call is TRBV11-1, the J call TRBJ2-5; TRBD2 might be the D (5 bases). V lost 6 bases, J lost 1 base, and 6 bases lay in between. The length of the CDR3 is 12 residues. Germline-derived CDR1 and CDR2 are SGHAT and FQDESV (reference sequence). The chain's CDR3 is CASSGGQETQYF. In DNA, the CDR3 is TGTGCCAGCAGTGGAGGCCAAGAGACCCAGTACTTC.

CDR3 DNA: TGTGCCAGCAGCCCTAAAAAAGCGGGGGGGCCAAACACCGGGGAGCTGTTTTTT. It yields the protein CASSPKKAGGPNTGELFF. V and J are TRBV7-7 and TRBJ2-2; 10 bases fit TRBD2. The CDR3 covers 18 residues. CDR1 is SSHAT, CDR2 FNYEAQ, per germline (reference sequence). Unmatched junction bases numbered 11, after V lost 5 bases and J lost 2 bases.

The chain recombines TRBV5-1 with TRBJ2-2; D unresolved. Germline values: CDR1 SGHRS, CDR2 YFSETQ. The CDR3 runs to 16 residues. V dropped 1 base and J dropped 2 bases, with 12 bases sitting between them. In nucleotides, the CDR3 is TGCGCCAGCAGCTTGAAGCTAGTGTTAAACACCGGGGAGCTGTTTTTT. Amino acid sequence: CASSLKLVLNTGELFF.

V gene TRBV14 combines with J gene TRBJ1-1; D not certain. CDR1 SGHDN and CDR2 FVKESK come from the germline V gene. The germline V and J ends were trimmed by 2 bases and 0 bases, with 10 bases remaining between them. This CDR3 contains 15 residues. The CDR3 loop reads CASSQLSGLNTEAFF. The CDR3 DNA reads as TGTGCCAGCAGCCAACTCTCCGGGTTGAACACTGAAGCTTTCTTT.

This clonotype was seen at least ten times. CDR3 in DNA: TGTGCCAGCAGTTACGCCGGAAGCGTGGAGGGCGGAAATGGCTACACCTTC. This sequence encodes CASSYAGSVEGGNGYTF. V is TRBV6-5 and J is TRBJ1-2; D uncertain. V was clipped by 2 bases and J by 6 bases, with 22 bases between them. The germline V gene has CDR1 MNHEY and CDR2 SVGAGI. The CDR3 runs to 17 residues.

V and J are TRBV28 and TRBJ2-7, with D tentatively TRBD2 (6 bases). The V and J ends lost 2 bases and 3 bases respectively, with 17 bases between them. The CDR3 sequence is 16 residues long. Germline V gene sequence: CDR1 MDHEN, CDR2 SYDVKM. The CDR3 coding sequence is TGTGCCAGCAGTTTACATGGGCTAGCGACCCACTACGAGCAGTACTTC. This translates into CASSLHGLATHYEQYF.

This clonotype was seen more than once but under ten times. As DNA, the CDR3 is TGTGCCAGCAGTTCAATCGGGGCGGGGCCGAGCTCCTACAATGAGCAGTTCTTC. This gives the protein CASSSIGAGPSSYNEQFF. The rearrangement uses TRBV6-5 and TRBJ2-1; D possibly corresponds to TRBD2 (6 bases). The CDR3 is 18 residues long. Per germline, CDR1 MNHEY and CDR2 SVGAGI. Trimming cost V 4 bases and J 0 bases, with 19 bases left between them.

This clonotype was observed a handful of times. The DNA of the CDR3 is TGTGCCAGCAGCTCAGGGGGACGGGGGAACACTGAAGCTTTCTTT. It translates to CASSSGGRGNTEAFF. The rearrangement joins TRBV7-9 to TRBJ1-1, with 7 bases fitting TRBD1. With V trimmed by 4 bases and J by 1 base, 6 bases remained unmatched. The CDR3 loop spans 15 amino acids. CDR1 SEHNR and CDR2 FQNEAQ come from the germline V gene (reference sequence).

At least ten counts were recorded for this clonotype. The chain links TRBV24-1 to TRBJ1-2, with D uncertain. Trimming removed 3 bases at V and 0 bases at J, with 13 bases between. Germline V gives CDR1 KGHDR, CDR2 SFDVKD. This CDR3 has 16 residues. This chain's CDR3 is CATSDPAAGTNYGYTF. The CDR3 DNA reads TGTGCCACCAGTGATCCGGCAGCCGGGACTAACTATGGCTACACCTTC.

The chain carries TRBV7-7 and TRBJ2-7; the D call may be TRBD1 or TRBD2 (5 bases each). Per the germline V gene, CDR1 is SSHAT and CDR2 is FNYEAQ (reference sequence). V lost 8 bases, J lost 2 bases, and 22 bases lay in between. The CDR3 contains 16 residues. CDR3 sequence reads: CASVCQGTPFAYEQYV. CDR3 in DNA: TGTGCCAGCGTATGTCAAGGGACCCCCTTCGCCTACGAGCAGTACGTC.

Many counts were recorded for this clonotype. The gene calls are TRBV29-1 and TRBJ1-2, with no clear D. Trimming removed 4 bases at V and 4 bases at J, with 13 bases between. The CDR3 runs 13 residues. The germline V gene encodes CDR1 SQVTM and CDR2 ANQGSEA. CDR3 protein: CSVGNRTTYGYTF. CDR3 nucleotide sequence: TGCAGCGTTGGGAATCGTACCACCTATGGCTACACCTTC.

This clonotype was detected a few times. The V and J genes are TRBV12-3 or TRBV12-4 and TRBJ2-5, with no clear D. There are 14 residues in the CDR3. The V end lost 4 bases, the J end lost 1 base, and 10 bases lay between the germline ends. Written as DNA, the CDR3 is TGTGCCAGCAGTTCCGCGTTCCTCCAAGAGACCCAGTACTTC. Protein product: CASSSAFLQETQYF.

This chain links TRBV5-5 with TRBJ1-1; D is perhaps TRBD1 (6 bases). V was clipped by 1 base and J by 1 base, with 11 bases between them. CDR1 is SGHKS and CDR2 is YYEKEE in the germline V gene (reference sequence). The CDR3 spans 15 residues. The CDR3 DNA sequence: TGTGCCAGCAGCTTGACAGGGAGTAGGAACACTGAAGCTTTCTTT. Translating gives CASSLTGSRNTEAFF.

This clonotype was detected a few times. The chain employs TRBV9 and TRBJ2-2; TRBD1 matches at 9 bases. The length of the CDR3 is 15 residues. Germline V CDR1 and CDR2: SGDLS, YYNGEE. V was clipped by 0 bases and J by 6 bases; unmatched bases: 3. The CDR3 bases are TGTGCCAGCAGCGTAGGGGACAGGGTGGCCGGGGAGCTGTTTTTT. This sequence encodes CASSVGDRVAGELFF.

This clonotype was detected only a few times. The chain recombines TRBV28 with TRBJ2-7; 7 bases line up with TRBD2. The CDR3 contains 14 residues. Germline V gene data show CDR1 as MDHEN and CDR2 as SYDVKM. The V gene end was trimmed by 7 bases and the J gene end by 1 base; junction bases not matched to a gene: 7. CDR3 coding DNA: TGTGCCAGCACCTCCCGGGGGGATTCCTACGAGCAGTACGTC. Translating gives CASTSRGDSYEQYV.

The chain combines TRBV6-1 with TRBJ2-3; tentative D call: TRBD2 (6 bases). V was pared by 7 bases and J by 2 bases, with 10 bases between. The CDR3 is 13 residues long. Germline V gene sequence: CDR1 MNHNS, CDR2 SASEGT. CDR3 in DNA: TGTGCCAGCACAGAGGGACTCACAGATACGCAGTATTTT. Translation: CASTEGLTDTQYF.

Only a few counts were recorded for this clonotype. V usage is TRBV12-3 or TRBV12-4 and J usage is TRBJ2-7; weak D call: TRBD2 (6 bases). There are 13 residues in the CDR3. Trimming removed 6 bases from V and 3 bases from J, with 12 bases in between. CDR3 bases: TGTGCCAGCAGCACTCGGGGGTACTACGAGCAGTACTTC. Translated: CASSTRGYYEQYF.